This is a list of T cell receptor beta chains from one sample in a study of early T cells in non-severe SARS-CoV-2 infection. TCRdb ran MiXCR on the 5' RACE reads and lists one entry per CDR3 protein. Among approximately 77,000 distinct CDR3 sequences listed, roughly 12% were seen once. Sequencing was performed on whole blood, taken at baseline. These receptors came from an adult who was a healthcare worker with PCR-confirmed SARS-CoV-2 infection or an uninfected control (not recorded which). The donor label of this sample is uncertain. CDR3s include the opening cysteine and the closing phenylalanine or tryptophan. The D gene is left open where the match is weak. Size tells how often a clone was seen (once, few, many) or the class of an expanded clone, and some rows leave it out.

TRBJ1-6 | . | . | TRBV10-1 | TGCGCCAGCAGTGTGGCTCAGAATTCACCCCTCCACTTT | CASSVAQNSPLHF
TRBJ1-5 | many | . | TRBV2 | TGTGCCAGCAGTCCCCCGGGAGATAGCAATCAGCCCCAGCATTTT | CASSPPGDSNQPQHF
TRBJ1-1 | many | . | TRBV7-6 | TGTGCCAGCAGCTTAGTGATTTGGAACACTGAAGCTTTCTTT | CASSLVIWNTEAFF
TRBJ2-7 | . | . | TRBV11-2 | TGTGCCAGCAGCCGCACGCGGGACGCCACCTACGAGCAGTACTTC | CASSRTRDATYEQYF
TRBJ1-4 | . | TRBD1 | TRBV25-1 | TGTGCCAGCAGTGATTTTACAGGGGGCGCGGGAGAAAAACTGTTTTTT | CASSDFTGGAGEKLFF
TRBJ2-3 | . | . | TRBV20-1 | TGCAGTGCCCCTCACAGGGTCACAGATACGCAGTATTTT | CSAPHRVTDTQYF
TRBJ1-2 | medium-sized | TRBD1 | TRBV7-9 | TGTGCCAGCAGCATAGGGGGCGCAGTCCCTGGCTACACCTTC | CASSIGGAVPGYTF
TRBJ2-6 | . | . | TRBV27 | TGTGCCAGCAGTTTTCGCCAGGGGGGATTTAAGAGGGCTGGGGCCAACGTCCTGACTTTC | CASSFRQGGFKRAGANVLTF
TRBJ2-5 | many | TRBD1 | TRBV7-2 | TGTGCCAGCAGCTTCCAGGCAGGGGGCCGGGAGACCCAGTACTTC | CASSFQAGGRETQYF
TRBJ2-7 | . | . | TRBV5-1 | TGCGCCAGCAGCGGGGGCACCTACTCCTACGAGCAGTACTTC | CASSGGTYSYEQYF
TRBJ2-7 | few | TRBD1 | TRBV27 | TGTGCCAGCAGTCTAAGACCACAGGGGGCGAGAAGCGAGCAGTACTTC | CASSLRPQGARSEQYF
TRBJ2-5 | . | TRBD1 | TRBV6-6 | TGTGCCAGCAGTTACGGGACAGGGATAGAGACCCAGTACTTC | CASSYGTGIETQYF
TRBJ1-2 | . | . | TRBV6-1 | TGTGCCAGCAGTGAAGCGGTGACAGTGGCCTATGGCTACACCTTC | CASSEAVTVAYGYTF
TRBJ2-1 | few | TRBD1 | TRBV13 | TGTGCCAGCACCTTCGGACAGGGGACCTACAATGAGCAGTTCTTC | CASTFGQGTYNEQFF
TRBJ2-3 | few | TRBD2 | TRBV15 | TGTGCCACCAGCAGAGATCTGGGCGGGAGAGGGGATACGCAGTATTTT | CATSRDLGGRGDTQYF
TRBJ2-1 | . | . | TRBV29-1 | TGCAGCGTTGAAGATTGGGTCCCAGGGCAGTTCTTC | CSVEDWVPGQFF
TRBJ2-5 | many | TRBD2 | TRBV5-1 | TGCGCCAGCAGCTCCGGGACTAGCCAAGAGACCCAGTACTTC | CASSSGTSQETQYF
TRBJ1-1 | . | . | TRBV20-1 | TGCAGTGCTAGAGATTCTCACACTGAAGCTTTCTTT | CSARDSHTEAFF
TRBJ1-1 | . | . | TRBV7-9 | TGTGCCAGCAGCTTTGAGAGGAAGAACACTGAAGCTTTCTTT | CASSFERKNTEAFF
TRBJ1-2 | few | . | TRBV11-2 | TGTGCCAGCAGCCCCCGACCCCGTTATGGCTACACCTTC | CASSPRPRYGYTF
TRBJ1-3 | few | . | TRBV6-2/TRBV6-3 | TGTGCCAGCCCGGGGGCGCGAACCGGAAACACCATATATTTT | CASPGARTGNTIYF
TRBJ2-3 | few | TRBD2 | TRBV19 | TGTGCCAGTAGTATCTTCTTAAAGCCGGGACTAGCGGGAGATACGCAGTATTTT | CASSIFLKPGLAGDTQYF
TRBJ2-7 | few | . | TRBV5-1 | TGCGCCAGCAGCTGGCTAGCGCCCGACGAGCAGTACTTC | CASSWLAPDEQYF
TRBJ2-1 | few | . | TRBV2 | TGTGCCAGCAGTGAGAACAATGAGCAGTTCTTC | CASSENNEQFF
TRBJ1-2 | many | . | TRBV12-3/TRBV12-4 | TGTGCCAGCAGTTTTTCCCAGGGGGGCTACACCTTC | CASSFSQGGYTF
TRBJ2-3 | few | . | TRBV20-1 | TGCAGTGCTAGAGATTTTGGAGGTGGCACAGATACGCAGTATTTT | CSARDFGGGTDTQYF
TRBJ1-1 | . | . | TRBV5-6 | TGTGCCAGCAGCCCAGCACCGGATAGGGACACTGAAGCTTTCTTT | CASSPAPDRDTEAFF
TRBJ1-3 | many | . | TRBV4-3 | TGCGCCAGCAGCCAAGGAGGTCCGTGGTCGCCCATATATTTT | CASSQGGPWSPIYF
TRBJ2-3 | few | . | TRBV2 | TGTGCCAGCAGGGGGGATGCGGATACGCAGTATTTT | CASRGDADTQYF
TRBJ2-3 | . | . | TRBV5-5 | TGTGCCAGCAGCTTAGCGGAGTCAGATACGCAGTATTTT | CASSLAESDTQYF